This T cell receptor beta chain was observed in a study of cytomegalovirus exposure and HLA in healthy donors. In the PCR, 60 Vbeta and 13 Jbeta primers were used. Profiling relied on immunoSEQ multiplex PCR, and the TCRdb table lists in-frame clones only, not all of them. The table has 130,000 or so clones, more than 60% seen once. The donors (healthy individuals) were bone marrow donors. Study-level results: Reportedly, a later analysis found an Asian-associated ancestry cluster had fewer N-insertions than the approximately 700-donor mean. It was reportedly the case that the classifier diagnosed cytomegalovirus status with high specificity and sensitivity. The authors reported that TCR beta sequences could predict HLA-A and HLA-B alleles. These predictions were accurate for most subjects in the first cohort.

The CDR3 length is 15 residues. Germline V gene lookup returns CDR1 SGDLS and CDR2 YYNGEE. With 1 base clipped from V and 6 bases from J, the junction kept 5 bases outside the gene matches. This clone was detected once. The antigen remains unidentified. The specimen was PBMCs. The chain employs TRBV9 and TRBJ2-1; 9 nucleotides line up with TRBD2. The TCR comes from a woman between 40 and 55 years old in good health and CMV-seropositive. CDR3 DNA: TGTGCCAGCAGCGTACTGGCGGGGGGGTTCAATGAGCAGTTCTTC. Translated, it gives CASSVLAGGFNEQFF.